Listed below are T cell receptor beta chains from one sample, sequenced in a study of tumor and adjacent non-tumor tissue in lung cancer. Via MiXCR, TCRdb re-called the multiplex PCR reads, giving one row per CDR3 protein. The sample lists about 75,000 distinct CDR3 sequences; under 85% were seen once. Material: lung tumor tissue. These receptors all stem from a woman aged 45-65 years with non-small cell lung cancer. CDR3s include the opening cysteine and the closing phenylalanine or tryptophan. Each record gives: J gene, V gene, CDR3 protein.

J gene: TRBJ2-3; V gene: TRBV12-3/TRBV12-4; CDR3 protein: CASSCGDRAADTQYF
J gene: TRBJ2-1; V gene: TRBV11-2; CDR3 protein: CANSIGSADNGQFF
J gene: TRBJ2-7; V gene: TRBV4-1; CDR3 protein: CTSSQDPPTSGVFYEQYF
J gene: TRBJ2-7; V gene: TRBV9; CDR3 protein: CASSVVGGAGKQYF
J gene: TRBJ1-5; V gene: TRBV6-6; CDR3 protein: CAISYGGGQSQHF
J gene: TRBJ2-3; V gene: TRBV11-2; CDR3 protein: CASSLDMGDMQYF
J gene: TRBJ2-7; V gene: TRBV4-1; CDR3 protein: CVSSQRLGSYEQYF
J gene: TRBJ1-5; V gene: TRBV6-5; CDR3 protein: CASNCSAGIDQPQHF
J gene: TRBJ2-6; V gene: TRBV29-1; CDR3 protein: CSVEDLRRAFGANVVTF
J gene: TRBJ2-2; V gene: TRBV5-6; CDR3 protein: CASSMDPGQGRIGELFF
J gene: TRBJ1-1; V gene: TRBV10-2; CDR3 protein: CASSYRDKGTEAFF
J gene: TRBJ2-4; V gene: TRBV10-3; CDR3 protein: CATQMWGKDIQYF
J gene: TRBJ2-7; V gene: TRBV11-2; CDR3 protein: CISSTGTERTYEQYF
J gene: TRBJ2-1; V gene: TRBV7-9; CDR3 protein: CASSSRRVGTDHYNEQFF
J gene: TRBJ2-3; V gene: TRBV29-1; CDR3 protein: CSVRLGTTDTQYF
J gene: TRBJ1-1; V gene: TRBV20-1; CDR3 protein: CSATSQGSTEAIF
J gene: TRBJ2-1; V gene: TRBV29-1; CDR3 protein: CSAEDLGGWSSYIEQFF
J gene: TRBJ2-1; V gene: TRBV6-1; CDR3 protein: CGSSEGEEGNEQFF
J gene: TRBJ1-4; V gene: TRBV12-3/TRBV12-4; CDR3 protein: CASSTQQGFESLFF
J gene: TRBJ2-3; V gene: TRBV29-1; CDR3 protein: CSVGVGPSTDTQYF
J gene: TRBJ1-5; V gene: TRBV4-1; CDR3 protein: CPSSLRQISIQPQHF
J gene: TRBJ2-1; V gene: TRBV4-1; CDR3 protein: CASSQRRGEQFF
J gene: TRBJ1-3; V gene: TRBV30; CDR3 protein: CAWGSISGNTIYF
J gene: TRBJ2-7; V gene: TRBV28; CDR3 protein: CASSYHLWEGRGYEQYF
J gene: TRBJ1-4; V gene: TRBV28; CDR3 protein: CASSTFGGQVEKLFF
J gene: TRBJ2-7; V gene: TRBV12-3/TRBV12-4; CDR3 protein: CAGTTPLAREQYF
J gene: TRBJ2-1; V gene: TRBV6-5; CDR3 protein: CASSEAGEGYNEHFF
J gene: TRBJ2-6; V gene: TRBV28; CDR3 protein: CVSSPPGASGANVLTF
J gene: TRBJ1-5; V gene: TRBV4-2; CDR3 protein: CASNEDLTSNQPQHF
J gene: TRBJ2-7; V gene: TRBV6-1; CDR3 protein: CAGGSRGDGPFEQYF
J gene: TRBJ2-2; V gene: TRBV10-3; CDR3 protein: CTIRSMTGDTNTGELSF
J gene: TRBJ2-3; V gene: TRBV10-2; CDR3 protein: CANIMSDTQYF
J gene: TRBJ1-2; V gene: TRBV11-3; CDR3 protein: CSTKTGCYGYTF
J gene: TRBJ2-7; V gene: TRBV11-3; CDR3 protein: CASSLDGTSGFYDQYF
J gene: TRBJ2-5; V gene: TRBV24-1; CDR3 protein: CVTSDSGGTETQYF
J gene: TRBJ2-5; V gene: TRBV4-2; CDR3 protein: CTSSQRRTGHETQYF
J gene: TRBJ2-6; V gene: TRBV6-1; CDR3 protein: CASSEVGGGVEANVLTF
J gene: TRBJ2-3; V gene: TRBV20-1; CDR3 protein: CSASNPLAGVTDTQYF
J gene: TRBJ2-1; V gene: TRBV11-2; CDR3 protein: CASNLARGPGIYNEQFF
J gene: TRBJ2-5; V gene: TRBV6-1; CDR3 protein: CATTRTFQETQYF
J gene: TRBJ1-1; V gene: TRBV7-8; CDR3 protein: CASSNLQGGSEAFF
J gene: TRBJ2-2; V gene: TRBV6-5; CDR3 protein: CASSLRLAGKFGEQFF
J gene: TRBJ2-1; V gene: TRBV6-4; CDR3 protein: CASSDGTSGNEEFF
J gene: TRBJ2-5; V gene: TRBV6-5; CDR3 protein: CASSVQGDRETQYF
J gene: TRBJ2-7; V gene: TRBV6-2/TRBV6-3; CDR3 protein: CASSYSAGGTNDQYF
J gene: TRBJ2-2; V gene: TRBV6-1; CDR3 protein: CASSDHDTYTGVLFF
J gene: TRBJ1-3; V gene: TRBV12-3/TRBV12-4; CDR3 protein: CAISPGGGGGNTIYF
J gene: TRBJ2-5; V gene: TRBV20-1; CDR3 protein: CSARDQLAGVFGKTQYF
J gene: TRBJ2-5; V gene: TRBV4-2; CDR3 protein: CASCQVPGGQETQYF
J gene: TRBJ2-7; V gene: TRBV6-1; CDR3 protein: CASSEGGAVYEQYF
J gene: TRBJ2-1; V gene: TRBV4-1; CDR3 protein: CNSSLCSLYGSYNEQFF
J gene: TRBJ2-7; V gene: TRBV28; CDR3 protein: CASSGGWGGYEQYF
J gene: TRBJ1-5; V gene: TRBV12-3/TRBV12-4; CDR3 protein: CASSLDGGINQPQHF
J gene: TRBJ2-7; V gene: TRBV11-1; CDR3 protein: CASSYYRGQREVEQYF
J gene: TRBJ2-3; V gene: TRBV29-1; CDR3 protein: CSASSGRESDTQYF
J gene: TRBJ2-3; V gene: TRBV11-2; CDR3 protein: CASRDSAGSHMQYF
J gene: TRBJ2-3; V gene: TRBV6-4; CDR3 protein: CASSDGLAGGADTQYF
J gene: TRBJ1-6; V gene: TRBV20-1; CDR3 protein: CSTSWGNSPLHF
J gene: TRBJ1-2; V gene: TRBV6-5; CDR3 protein: CANSRGGGRSYTF
J gene: TRBJ2-2; V gene: TRBV5-6; CDR3 protein: CASSLAGTGELFF